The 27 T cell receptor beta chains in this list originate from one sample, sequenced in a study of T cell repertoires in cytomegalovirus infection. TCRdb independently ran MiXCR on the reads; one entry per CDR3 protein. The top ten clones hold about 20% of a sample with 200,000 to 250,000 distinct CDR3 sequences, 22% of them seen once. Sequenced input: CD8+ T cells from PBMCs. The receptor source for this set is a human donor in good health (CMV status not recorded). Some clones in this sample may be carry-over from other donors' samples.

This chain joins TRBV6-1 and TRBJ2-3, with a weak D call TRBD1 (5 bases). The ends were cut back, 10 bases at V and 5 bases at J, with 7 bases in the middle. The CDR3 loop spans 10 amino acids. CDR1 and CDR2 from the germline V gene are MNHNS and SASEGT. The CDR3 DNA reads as TGTGCCACCAGGGTAGATACGCAGTATTTT. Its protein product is CATRVDTQYF.

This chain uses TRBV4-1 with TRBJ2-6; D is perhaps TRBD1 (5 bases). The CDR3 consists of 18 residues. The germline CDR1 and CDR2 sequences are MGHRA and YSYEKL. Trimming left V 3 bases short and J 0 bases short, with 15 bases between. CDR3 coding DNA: TGCGCCAGCAGCCAGCTGGGGCAGGGAAGCTCTGGGGCCAACGTCCTGACTTTC. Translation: CASSQLGQGSSGANVLTF.

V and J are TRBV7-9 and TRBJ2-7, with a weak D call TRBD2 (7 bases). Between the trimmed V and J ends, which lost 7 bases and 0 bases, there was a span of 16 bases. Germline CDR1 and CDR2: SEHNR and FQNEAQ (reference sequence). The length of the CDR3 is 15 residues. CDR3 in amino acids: CASTQGGAHSYEQYF. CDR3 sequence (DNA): TGTGCCAGCACCCAAGGGGGGGCACACTCCTACGAGCAGTACTTC.

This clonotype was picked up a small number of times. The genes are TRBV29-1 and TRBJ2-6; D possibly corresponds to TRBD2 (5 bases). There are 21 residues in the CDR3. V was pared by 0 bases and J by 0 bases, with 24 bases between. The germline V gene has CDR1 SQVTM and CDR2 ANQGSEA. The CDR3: CSVEDRSRGEARSSGANVLTF. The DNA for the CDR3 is TGCAGCGTTGAAGATCGCTCCCGGGGTGAGGCGAGAAGCTCTGGGGCCAACGTCCTGACTTTC.

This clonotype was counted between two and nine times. The CDR3 bases are TGTGCCAGCAGCCAAGACGGTGGGGTCTTTAACACCGGGGAGCTGTTTTTT. This sequence encodes CASSQDGGVFNTGELFF. The chain uses TRBV3-1 and TRBJ2-2; D ambiguous. Germline V gene lookup returns CDR1 LGHDT and CDR2 YNNKEL (reference sequence). There are 17 residues in the CDR3. The V gene lost 0 bases and the J gene lost 2 bases, with 13 bases spanning the gap.

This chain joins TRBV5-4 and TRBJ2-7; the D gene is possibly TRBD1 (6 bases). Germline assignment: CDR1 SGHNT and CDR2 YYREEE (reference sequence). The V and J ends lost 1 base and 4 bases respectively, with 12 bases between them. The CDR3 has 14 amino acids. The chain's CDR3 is CASSLKGDLYEQYF. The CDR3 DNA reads TGTGCCAGCAGCTTGAAGGGGGACCTTTACGAGCAGTACTTC.

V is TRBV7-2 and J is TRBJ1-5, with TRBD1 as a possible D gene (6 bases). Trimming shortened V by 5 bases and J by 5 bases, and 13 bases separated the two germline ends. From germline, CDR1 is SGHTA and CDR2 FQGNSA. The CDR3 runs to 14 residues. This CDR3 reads CASSQGWGYQPQHF. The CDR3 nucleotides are TGTGCCAGCAGCCAGGGGTGGGGATATCAGCCCCAGCATTTT.

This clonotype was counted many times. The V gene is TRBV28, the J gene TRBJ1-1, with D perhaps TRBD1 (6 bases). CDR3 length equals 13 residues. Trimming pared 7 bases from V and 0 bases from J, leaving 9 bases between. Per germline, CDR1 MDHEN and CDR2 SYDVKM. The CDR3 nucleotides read TGTGCCAGCACCCAGGGGATGAACACTGAAGCTTTCTTT. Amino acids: CASTQGMNTEAFF.

In nucleotides, the CDR3 is TGTGCCAGCAGCCGAAGTCGGGGAACCTACGAGCAGTACTTC. As protein: CASSRSRGTYEQYF. The chain joins TRBV27 to TRBJ2-7; D possibly corresponds to TRBD2 (5 bases). The CDR3 totals 14 residues. Trimming shortened V by 6 bases and J by 2 bases, and 14 bases separated the two germline ends. Germline CDR1 MNHEY, CDR2 SMNVEV (reference sequence).

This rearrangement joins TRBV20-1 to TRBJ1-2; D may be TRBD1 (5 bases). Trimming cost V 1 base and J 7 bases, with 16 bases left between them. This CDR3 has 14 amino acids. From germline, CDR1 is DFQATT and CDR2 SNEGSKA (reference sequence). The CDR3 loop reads CSARAPDSVRGYTF. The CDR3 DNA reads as TGCAGTGCTAGAGCCCCCGACAGTGTTCGTGGCTACACCTTC.

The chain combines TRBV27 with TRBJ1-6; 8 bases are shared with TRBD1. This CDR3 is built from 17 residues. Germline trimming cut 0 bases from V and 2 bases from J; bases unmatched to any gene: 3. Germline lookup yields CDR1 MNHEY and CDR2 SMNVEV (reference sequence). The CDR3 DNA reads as TGTGCCAGCAGTTTATCGGACAGGGTGCCCTATAATTCACCCCTCCACTTT. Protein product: CASSLSDRVPYNSPLHF.

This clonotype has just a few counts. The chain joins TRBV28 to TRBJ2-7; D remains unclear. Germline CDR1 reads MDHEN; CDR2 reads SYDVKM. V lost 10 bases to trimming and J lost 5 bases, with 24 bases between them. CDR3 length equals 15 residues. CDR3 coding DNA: TGTGCCACCAGCCTCTCGTTCGGCCCAAGGGACGAGCAGTACTTC. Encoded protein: CATSLSFGPRDEQYF.

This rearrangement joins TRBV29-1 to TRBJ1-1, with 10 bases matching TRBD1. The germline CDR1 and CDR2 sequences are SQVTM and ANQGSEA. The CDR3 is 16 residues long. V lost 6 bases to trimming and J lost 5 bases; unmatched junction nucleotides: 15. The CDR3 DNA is TGCAGCGTGGCAGGGGACAGGGGACGGAGGAAAACTGAAGCTTTCTTT. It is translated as CSVAGDRGRRKTEAFF.

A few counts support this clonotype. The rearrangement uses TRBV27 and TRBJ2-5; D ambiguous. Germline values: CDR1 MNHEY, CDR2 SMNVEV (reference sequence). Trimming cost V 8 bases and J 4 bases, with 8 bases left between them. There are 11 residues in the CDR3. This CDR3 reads CASSMGETQYF. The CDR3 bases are TGTGCCAGCTCTATGGGAGAGACCCAGTACTTC.

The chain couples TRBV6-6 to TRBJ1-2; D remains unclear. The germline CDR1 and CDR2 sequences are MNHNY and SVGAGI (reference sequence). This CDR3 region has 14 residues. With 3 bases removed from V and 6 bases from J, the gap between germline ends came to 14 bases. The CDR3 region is CASSYALGSDGYTF. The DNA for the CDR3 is TGTGCCAGCAGTTATGCCCTCGGTTCTGATGGCTACACCTTC.

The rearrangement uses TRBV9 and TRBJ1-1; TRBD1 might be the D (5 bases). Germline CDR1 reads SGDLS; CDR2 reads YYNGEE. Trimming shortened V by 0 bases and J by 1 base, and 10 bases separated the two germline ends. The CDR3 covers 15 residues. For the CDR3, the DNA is TGTGCCAGCAGCGTAGTCGGAGGGGCGAACACTGAAGCTTTCTTT. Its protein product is CASSVVGGANTEAFF.

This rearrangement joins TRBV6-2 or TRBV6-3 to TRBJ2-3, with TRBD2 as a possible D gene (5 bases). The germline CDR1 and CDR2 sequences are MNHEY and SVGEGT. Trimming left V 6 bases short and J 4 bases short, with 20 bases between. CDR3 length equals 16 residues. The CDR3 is CASSPWFEGLADTQYF. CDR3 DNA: TGTGCCAGCAGCCCCTGGTTCGAGGGCTTGGCAGATACGCAGTATTTT.

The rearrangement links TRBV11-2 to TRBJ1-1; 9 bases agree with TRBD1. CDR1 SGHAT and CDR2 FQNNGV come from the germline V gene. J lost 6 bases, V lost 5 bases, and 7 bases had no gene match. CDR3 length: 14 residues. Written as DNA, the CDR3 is TGTGCCAGCAGCCTGACAGGGGGAATGTCTGAAGCTTTCTTT. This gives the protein CASSLTGGMSEAFF.

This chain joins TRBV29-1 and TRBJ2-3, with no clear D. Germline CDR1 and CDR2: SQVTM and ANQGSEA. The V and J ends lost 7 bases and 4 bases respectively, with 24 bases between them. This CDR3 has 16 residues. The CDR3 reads CSAVVLARADADTQYF. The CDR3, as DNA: TGCAGCGCCGTCGTTTTAGCCCGGGCGGATGCAGATACGCAGTATTTT.

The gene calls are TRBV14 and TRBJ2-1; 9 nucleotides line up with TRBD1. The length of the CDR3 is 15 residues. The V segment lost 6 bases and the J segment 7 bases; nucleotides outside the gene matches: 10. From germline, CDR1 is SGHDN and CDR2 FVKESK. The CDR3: CASSAYRGLGNEQFF. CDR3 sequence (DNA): TGTGCCAGCAGTGCTTACAGGGGGCTAGGGAATGAGCAGTTCTTC. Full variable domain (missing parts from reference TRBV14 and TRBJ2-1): EAGVTQFPSHSVIEKGQTVTLRCDPISGHDNLYWYRRVMGKEIKFLLHFVKESKQDESGMPNNRFLAERTGGTYSTLKVQPAELEDSGVYFCASSAYRGLGNEQFFGPGTRLTVL.

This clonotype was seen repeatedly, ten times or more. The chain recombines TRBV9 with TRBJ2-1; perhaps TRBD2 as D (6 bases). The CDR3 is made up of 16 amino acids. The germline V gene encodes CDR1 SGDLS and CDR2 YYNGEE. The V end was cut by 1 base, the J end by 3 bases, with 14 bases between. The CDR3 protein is CASSVSGGANYNEQFF. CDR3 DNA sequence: TGTGCCAGCAGCGTATCGGGCGGGGCTAACTACAATGAGCAGTTCTTC.

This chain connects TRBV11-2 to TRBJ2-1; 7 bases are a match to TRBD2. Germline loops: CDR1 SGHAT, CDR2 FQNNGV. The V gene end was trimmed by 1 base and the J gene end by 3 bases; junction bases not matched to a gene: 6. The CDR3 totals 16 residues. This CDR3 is CASSLAGGFGYNEQFF. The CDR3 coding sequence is TGTGCCAGCAGCTTAGCGGGGGGTTTCGGCTACAATGAGCAGTTCTTC. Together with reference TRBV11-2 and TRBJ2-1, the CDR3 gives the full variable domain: EAGVAQSPRYKIIEKRQSVAFWCNPISGHATLYWYQQILGQGPKLLIQFQNNGVVDDSQLPKDRFSAERLKGVDSTLKIQPAKLEDSAVYLCASSLAGGFGYNEQFFGPGTRLTVL.

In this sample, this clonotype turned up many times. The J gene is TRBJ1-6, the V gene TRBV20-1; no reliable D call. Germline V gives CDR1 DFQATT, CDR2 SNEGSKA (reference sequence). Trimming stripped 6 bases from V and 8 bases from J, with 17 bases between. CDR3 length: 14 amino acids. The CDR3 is CSAPEKGLDSPLHF. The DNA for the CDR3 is TGCAGTGCCCCTGAGAAGGGCCTGGATTCACCCCTCCACTTT.

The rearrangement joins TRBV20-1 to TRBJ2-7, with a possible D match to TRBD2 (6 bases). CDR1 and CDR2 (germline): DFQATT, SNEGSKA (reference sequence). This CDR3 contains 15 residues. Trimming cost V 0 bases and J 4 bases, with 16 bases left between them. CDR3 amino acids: CSARDSWGETYEQYF. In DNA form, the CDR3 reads TGCAGTGCTAGAGATTCCTGGGGGGAAACTTACGAGCAGTACTTC.

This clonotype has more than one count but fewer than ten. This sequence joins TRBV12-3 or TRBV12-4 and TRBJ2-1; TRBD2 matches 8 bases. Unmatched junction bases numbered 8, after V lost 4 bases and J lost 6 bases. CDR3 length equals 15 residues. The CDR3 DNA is TGTGCCAGCAGTTCCCCTCCGGGGGGGATCAATGAGCAGTTCTTC. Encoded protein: CASSSPPGGINEQFF.

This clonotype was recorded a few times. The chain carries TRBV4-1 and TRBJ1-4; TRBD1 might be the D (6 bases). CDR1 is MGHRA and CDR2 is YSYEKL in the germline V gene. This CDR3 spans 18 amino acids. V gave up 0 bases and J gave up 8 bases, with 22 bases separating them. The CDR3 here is CASSQDGGRQGLREKLFF. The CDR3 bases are TGCGCCAGCAGCCAAGATGGGGGCCGCCAGGGGCTAAGAGAAAAACTGTTTTTT.

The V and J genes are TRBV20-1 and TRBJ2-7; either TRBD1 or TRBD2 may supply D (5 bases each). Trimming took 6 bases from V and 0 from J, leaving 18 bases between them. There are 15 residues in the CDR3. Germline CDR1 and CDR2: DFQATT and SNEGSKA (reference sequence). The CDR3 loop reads CSADTGTGSSYEQYF. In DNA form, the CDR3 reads TGCAGTGCGGATACCGGGACGGGAAGCTCCTACGAGCAGTACTTC.